The present entry profiles one T cell receptor beta chain with its context. Its binding antigen is unknown. The run used a NextSeq 550. The Human TCR Profiling Kit (MiLaboratory) was used to make UMI-labeled 5' RACE TRB cDNA libraries. cDNA synthesis used the entire amount of extracted RNA, and PCR amplification then used the entire amount of cDNA produced. Libraries were prepared in parallel with an identical number of PCR cycles. Per the original workflow: MIGEC and MiXCR extracted about 53,000 +/- 10,000 unique UMI-labeled TRB cDNA molecules per library, requiring at least two reads per UMI. On average, each library contained approximately 40,000 +/- 10,000 functional in-frame TRB CDR3 nucleotide clonotypes without stop codons. Diversity metrics, including normalized Shannon-Wiener and Chao1, were computed in VDJtools after downsampling to 5000 UMI-labeled TRB molecules per sample. For the central five CDR3 residues, VDJtools calculated physicochemical properties weighted by clonotype size, namely interaction energy, strength, volume and Kidera factor 4. Following reprocessing of the reads by TCRdb, the data hold one row per CDR3 protein sequence and no DNA is available. The V and J calls come from TCRdb's annotation, not from the publication. The sample table on file contains fewer than 60,000 distinct CDR3 sequences. The ten largest clones capture 20% to 25% of the sample.

Each CD8+ T cell subset was flow-sorted in triplicate, with over 250,000 cells per subset placed directly into RLT lysis buffer. Using standard density gradient centrifugation, peripheral blood mononuclear cells were isolated from buffy coats. Total RNA was extracted from sorted cells with an RNeasy Mini Kit. These data originate in a study of CXCR3-negative and CXCR3-positive naive CD8 T cells (dated by TCRdb to the late 2010s). At the level of the whole study: In total, around 140 million TRB reads were obtained, or roughly 1.5 +/- 0.3 million reads per library. Data from 11 donors, pooled across two independent experiments, went into the diversity and physicochemical repertoire analyses. The TRBV-TRBJ cluster analysis covered naive subsets from about 5 donors and memory cells from 3 donors.

Study-wide conclusions, independent of this receptor: Because CXCR3 expression was partially decreased after cryopreservation, freshly isolated PBMCs were used for most assays. Surface CD5, linked to self-reactivity in mice, was comparable between naive subsets; TCR interaction strength was therefore also inferred from TRB CDR3 physicochemical properties. Both naive subsets had comparably high repertoire diversity, while memory CD8+ T cells had much lower repertoire diversity. TRBV-TRBJ usage was similar between naive CXCR3-negative and CXCR3-positive cells from the same donor, while memory cells showed distinct patterns.

Counted from cysteine to phenylalanine, this CDR3 has 16 amino acids. This entry has no DNA. The CDR1 and CDR2 encoded by the germline V gene are SGHDN and FVKESK. The sequence joins TRBV14 to TRBJ2-7; TCRdb's D call, TRBD2, is unchecked because there is no DNA. This TCR came from a human donor in good health. Some clones in this sample may be carry-over from other donors' samples. Sequencing input: memory CD8+ T cells from blood. Interpreted using the paper, the cell subset or site label stands for: conventional CD8+ memory T cells (TMEM), sorted as controls. The CDR3: CASSQGGLAGGYEQYF.